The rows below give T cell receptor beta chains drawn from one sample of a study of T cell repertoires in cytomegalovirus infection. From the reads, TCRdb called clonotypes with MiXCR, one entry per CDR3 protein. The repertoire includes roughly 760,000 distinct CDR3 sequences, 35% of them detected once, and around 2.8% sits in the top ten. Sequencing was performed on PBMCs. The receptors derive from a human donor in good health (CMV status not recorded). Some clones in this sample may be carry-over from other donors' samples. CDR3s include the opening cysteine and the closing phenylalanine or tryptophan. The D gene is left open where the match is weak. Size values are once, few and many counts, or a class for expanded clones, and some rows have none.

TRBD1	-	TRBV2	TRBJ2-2	CASSDGQGGDTGELFF	TGTGCCAGCAGTGATGGACAGGGGGGGGACACCGGGGAGCTGTTTTTT
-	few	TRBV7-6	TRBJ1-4	CASSFTPGEKLFF	TGTGCCAGCAGCTTCACCCCAGGGGAAAAACTGTTTTTT
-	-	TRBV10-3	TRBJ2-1	CAISESLYEQFF	TGTGCCATCAGTGAGTCGCTCTACGAGCAGTTCTTC
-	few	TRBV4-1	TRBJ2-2	CASSQEEGTGELFF	TGCGCCAGCAGCCAAGAAGAGGGAACCGGGGAGCTGTTTTTT
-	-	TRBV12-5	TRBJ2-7	CASGPSGREQYF	TGTGCTAGTGGCCCCTCTGGGCGCGAGCAGTACTTC
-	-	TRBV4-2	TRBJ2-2	CSSSLGQGGGTGELFF	TGTTCCAGCAGCCTAGGACAGGGCGGGGGCACCGGGGAGCTGTTTTTT
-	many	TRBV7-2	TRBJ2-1	CASSSATGYNEQFF	TGTGCCAGCAGCTCGGCGACCGGTTACAATGAGCAGTTCTTC
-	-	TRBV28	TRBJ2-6	CASIGGSSGANVLTF	TGTGCCAGCATAGGGGGGTCCTCTGGGGCCAACGTCCTGACTTTC
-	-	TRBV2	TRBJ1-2	CASSENEGRRGYTF	TGTGCCAGCAGCGAAAATGAGGGTCGTAGAGGCTACACCTTC
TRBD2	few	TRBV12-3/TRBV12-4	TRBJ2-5	CASSSNRGGAETQYF	TGTGCCAGCAGTTCCAACCGGGGGGGGGCAGAGACCCAGTACTTC
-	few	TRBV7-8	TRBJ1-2	CASSPPSGAYYGYTF	TGTGCCAGCAGCCCACCCTCCGGGGCCTACTATGGCTACACCTTC
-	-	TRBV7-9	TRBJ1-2	CASSLYDGYTF	TGTGCCAGCAGCTTATATGATGGCTACACCTTC
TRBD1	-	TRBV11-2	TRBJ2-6	CASSIRQGTTLTGANVLTF	TGTGCCAGCAGCATTCGACAGGGGACGACTTTAACTGGGGCCAACGTCCTGACTTTC
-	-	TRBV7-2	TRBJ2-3	CASSPPRPPSDTQYF	TGTGCCAGCAGCCCCCCTAGGCCCCCCTCGGATACGCAGTATTTT
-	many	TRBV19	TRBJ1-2	CASSDDRRNGYTF	TGTGCCAGTAGTGATGACAGGAGGAACGGCTACACCTTC
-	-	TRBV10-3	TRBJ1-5	CAISESRSSGNQPQHF	TGTGCCATCAGTGAGTCGAGGTCCTCAGGCAATCAGCCCCAGCATTTT
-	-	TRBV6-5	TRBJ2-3	CASSYSATGTDTQYF	TGTGCCAGCAGTTACTCCGCGACAGGAACAGATACGCAGTATTTT
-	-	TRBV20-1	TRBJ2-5	CSASSSSRLLGETQYF	TGCAGTGCTAGTTCCAGTTCTAGGTTATTGGGGGAGACCCAGTACTTC
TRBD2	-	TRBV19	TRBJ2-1	CASSIRSGVYNEQFF	TGTGCCAGTAGTATTCGTAGCGGGGTCTACAATGAGCAGTTCTTC
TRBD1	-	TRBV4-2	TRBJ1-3	CASSQAQGVVSGNTIYF	TGTGCCAGCAGCCAAGCCCAGGGGGTGGTCTCTGGAAACACCATATATTTT
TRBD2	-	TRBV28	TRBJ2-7	CSSSYFFSGTSGRGEQYF	TGTTCCAGCAGTTATTTTTTCTCGGGCACTAGCGGGAGAGGAGAGCAGTACTTC
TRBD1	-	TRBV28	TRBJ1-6	CASGTASHSPLHF	TGTGCCAGCGGGACAGCGTCTCATTCACCCCTCCACTTT
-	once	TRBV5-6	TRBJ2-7	CASSLASGEGPSYEQYF	TGTGCCAGCAGCTTGGCATCGGGAGAGGGACCTTCCTACGAGCAGTACTTC
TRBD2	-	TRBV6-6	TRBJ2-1	CASTGIAGGRYGEQFF	TGTGCCAGCACCGGCATAGCGGGGGGGCGGTATGGTGAGCAGTTCTTC
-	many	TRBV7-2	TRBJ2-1	CASSLTSGNTEQFF	TGTGCCAGCAGCTTAACCTCCGGAAACACTGAGCAGTTCTTC
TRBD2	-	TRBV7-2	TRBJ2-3	CASSFAGGVDTQYF	TGTGCCAGCAGCTTCGCGGGAGGGGTAGATACGCAGTATTTT
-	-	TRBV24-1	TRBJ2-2	CATSEHRAALGTGELFF	TGTGCCACCAGTGAACACCGGGCCGCTCTCGGGACCGGGGAGCTGTTTTTT
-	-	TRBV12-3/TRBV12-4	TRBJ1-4	CASSAQSGTNEKLFF	TGTGCCAGCAGTGCCCAGTCAGGAACTAATGAAAAACTGTTTTTT
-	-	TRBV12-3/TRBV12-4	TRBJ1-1	CASSFFGTEAFF	TGTGCCAGCAGTTTCTTCGGCACTGAAGCTTTCTTT
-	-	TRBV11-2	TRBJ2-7	CASSLGGGIAGLNYEQYF	TGTGCCAGCAGCTTAGGGGGTGGCATTGCGGGCCTCAACTACGAGCAGTACTTC
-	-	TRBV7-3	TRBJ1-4	CARYNEKLFF	TGTGCCAGGTATAATGAAAAACTGTTTTTT
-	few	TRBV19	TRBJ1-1	CASSIGKLGGWLNTEAFF	TGTGCCAGTAGTATAGGAAAGCTGGGGGGCTGGTTGAACACTGAAGCTTTCTTT
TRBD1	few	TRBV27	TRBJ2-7	CASSHQGQGLYEQYF	TGTGCCAGCAGTCACCAGGGACAGGGGCTCTACGAGCAGTACTTC
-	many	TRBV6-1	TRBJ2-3	CASSEVMLDYPTRYF	TGTGCCAGCAGTGAAGTAATGTTGGACTACCCAACTAGGTATTTT
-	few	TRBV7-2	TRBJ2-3	CASSSMDTDTQYF	TGTGCCAGCAGCTCAATGGACACAGATACGCAGTATTTT
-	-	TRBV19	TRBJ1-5	CASSKPSGTASVSNQPQHF	TGTGCCAGTAGTAAACCTTCCGGGACGGCGAGTGTTAGCAATCAGCCCCAGCATTTT
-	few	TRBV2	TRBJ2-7	CASSERLGGYEQYF	TGTGCCAGCAGTGAACGACTAGGGGGCTACGAGCAGTACTTC
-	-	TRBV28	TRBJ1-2	CASTPIAGLNYGYTF	TGTGCCAGCACCCCGATCGCGGGACTTAACTATGGCTACACCTTC
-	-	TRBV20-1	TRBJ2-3	CSATPNPSTDTQYF	TGCAGTGCTACACCGAACCCTAGCACAGATACGCAGTATTTT
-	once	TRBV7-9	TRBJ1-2	CASSLDSWHYGYTF	TGTGCCAGCAGCTTAGATTCGTGGCACTATGGCTACACCTTC
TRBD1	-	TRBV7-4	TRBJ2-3	CASSWYGGTGYSDTQYF	TGTGCCAGCAGCTGGTATGGGGGGACAGGGTATTCAGATACGCAGTATTTT
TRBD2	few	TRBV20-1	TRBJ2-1	CSASSPGGYNEQFF	TGCAGTGCTAGTTCTCCGGGGGGTTACAATGAGCAGTTCTTC
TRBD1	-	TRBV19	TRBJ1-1	CASRDRGTEAFF	TGTGCCAGTAGGGACAGGGGCACTGAAGCTTTCTTT
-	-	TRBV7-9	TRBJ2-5	CASRRGSQETQYF	TGTGCCAGCAGACGGGGTAGTCAAGAGACCCAGTACTTC
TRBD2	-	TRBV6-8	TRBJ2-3	CASSWTSSTDTQYF	TGTGCCAGCAGTTGGACTAGCAGCACAGATACGCAGTATTTT
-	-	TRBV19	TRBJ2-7	CASSRSKQGGYEQYF	TGTGCCAGTAGCCGTTCCAAACAAGGGGGGTACGAGCAGTACTTC
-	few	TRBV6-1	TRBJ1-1	CASREVMNTEAFF	TGTGCCTCCCGGGAGGTTATGAACACTGAAGCTTTCTTT
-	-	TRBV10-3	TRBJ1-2	CAISESGRNFNYGYTF	TGTGCCATCAGTGAGTCGGGCCGAAACTTTAACTATGGCTACACCTTC
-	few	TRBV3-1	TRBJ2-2	CASSRLKNTGELFF	TGTGCCAGCAGCCGCCTCAAGAACACCGGGGAGCTGTTTTTT
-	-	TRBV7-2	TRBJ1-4	CASSLGRANENLFF	TGTGCCAGCAGTCTAGGGAGGGCTAATGAAAACCTGTTTTTT